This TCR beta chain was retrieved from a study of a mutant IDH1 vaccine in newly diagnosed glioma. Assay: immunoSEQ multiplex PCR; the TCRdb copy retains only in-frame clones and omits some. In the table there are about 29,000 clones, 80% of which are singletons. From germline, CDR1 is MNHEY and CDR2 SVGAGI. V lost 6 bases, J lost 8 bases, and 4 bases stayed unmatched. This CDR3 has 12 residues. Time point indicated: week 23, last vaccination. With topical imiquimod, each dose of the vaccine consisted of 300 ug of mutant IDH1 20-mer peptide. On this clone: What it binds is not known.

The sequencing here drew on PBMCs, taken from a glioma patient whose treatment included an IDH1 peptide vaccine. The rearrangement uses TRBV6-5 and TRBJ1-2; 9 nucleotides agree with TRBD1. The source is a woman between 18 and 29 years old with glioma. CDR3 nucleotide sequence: TGTGCCAGCAGCCAGACAGGGGGAGGCTACACCTTC. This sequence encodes CASSQTGGGYTF.